These 30 T cell receptor beta chains originate from one sample sequenced in a study of molecular identifiers for immune sequencing clone quantification. TCRdb processed the PCR reads anew with MiXCR; each CDR3 protein has one entry. The sample records about 510,000 distinct CDR3 sequences, about a fifth being singletons. Sample: naive CD8+ T cells from blood, with Jurkat cell RNA spiked in. Subset of the sample: FACS-sorted CD8+CD4-CCR7+CD45RA+ naive T cells. The receptor source for this set is a human donor in good health. Some libraries in this study had Jurkat cell RNA spiked in.

This clonotype came up a few times. The gene calls are TRBV3-1 and TRBJ2-7, with D tentatively TRBD1 or TRBD2 (6 bases each). V dropped 0 bases and J dropped 2 bases, with 14 bases sitting between them. This CDR3 is built from 16 residues. CDR1 LGHDT and CDR2 YNNKEL come from the germline V gene (reference sequence). CDR3 sequence (DNA): TGTGCCAGCAGCCAAGATCCGGGGGCGCCTGCCTACGAGCAGTACTTC. Translated, it gives CASSQDPGAPAYEQYF.

The J gene is TRBJ1-2, the V gene TRBV30; a weak D match, TRBD1 (5 bases). CDR1 is GTSNPN, CDR2 SVGIG, per germline (reference sequence). This CDR3 spans 13 amino acids. The germline V and J ends were trimmed by 3 bases and 4 bases, with 12 bases remaining between them. The CDR3 protein is CAWRRDGSYGYTF. The CDR3 nucleotides read TGTGCCTGGAGGAGGGACGGGAGCTATGGCTACACCTTC.

On this clonotype: This clone may be a read error of a much larger clone one base away. This chain joins TRBV2 and TRBJ1-1, with unresolved D. The CDR3 has 13 amino acids. Per germline, CDR1 SNHLY and CDR2 FYNNEI. Trimming left V 9 bases short and J 5 bases short, with 16 bases between. The CDR3 is CASAVWWITEAFF. CDR3 DNA: TGTGCCAGTGCAGTGTGGTGGATTACTGAAGCTTTCTTT.

This clonotype has at least ten counts. V and J are TRBV29-1 and TRBJ1-1; D is uncertain. In germline, CDR1 is SQVTM, CDR2 ANQGSEA. Between the trimmed V and J ends, which lost 4 bases and 0 bases, there was a span of 12 bases. CDR3 length: 14 amino acids. CDR3 loop: CSVVSEALNTEAFF. CDR3 DNA: TGCAGCGTTGTTTCTGAGGCTTTGAACACTGAAGCTTTCTTT.

The rearrangement links TRBV5-4 to TRBJ2-5, with unresolved D. V lost 3 bases to trimming and J lost 1 base, with 10 bases between them. CDR1 is SGHNT and CDR2 is YYREEE in the germline V gene (reference sequence). CDR3 length equals 14 residues. The CDR3 is CASSYEVSQETQYF. CDR3 bases: TGTGCCAGCAGCTATGAAGTCTCCCAAGAGACCCAGTACTTC.

As regards this clonotype: A much larger clone differs by one base, so this may be a read error. CDR3 protein: CASGLELEGPTSGNTIYF. In DNA, the CDR3 is TGTGCCAGCGGCTTAGAACTGGAGGGACCGACCTCTGGAAACACCATATATTTT. V usage is TRBV7-9 and J usage is TRBJ1-3, with a weak D call TRBD1 (5 bases). Germline lookup yields CDR1 SEHNR and CDR2 FQNEAQ (reference sequence). The CDR3 loop spans 18 amino acids.

At least ten counts were recorded for this clonotype. The chain couples TRBV4-1 to TRBJ2-1; TRBD2 is a possible D gene (6 bases). CDR3 length: 17 amino acids. Trimming cost V 2 bases and J 2 bases, with 16 bases left between them. In germline, CDR1 is MGHRA, CDR2 YSYEKL. In DNA form, the CDR3 reads TGCGCCAGCAGCCAATTACGCACGGGGGAAGCCTACAATGAGCAGTTCTTC. Amino acid sequence: CASSQLRTGEAYNEQFF.

This clonotype was seen at least ten times. The V and J genes are TRBV6-2 or TRBV6-3 and TRBJ2-7, with D hard to call. Deletions cut 0 bases from V and 5 bases from J, with 11 bases between. The CDR3 has 14 residues. The germline gives CDR1 MNHEY, CDR2 SVGEGT. The CDR3 region has the DNA TGTGCCAGCAGTTACTCGATAAGGAAGGACGAGCAGTACTTC. Its protein product is CASSYSIRKDEQYF.

This sequence joins TRBV19 and TRBJ2-1, with TRBD2 identical over 14 bases. Germline loops: CDR1 LNHDA, CDR2 SQIVND (reference sequence). J was trimmed by 6 bases and V by 5 bases; bases with no gene match: 9. The CDR3 spans 17 residues. CDR3 protein: CASSATSGGALGNEQFF. DNA of the CDR3: TGTGCCAGTAGTGCGACTAGCGGGGGGGCATTGGGCAATGAGCAGTTCTTC.

This clonotype was found once. The CDR3 carries no conserved terminal phenylalanine or tryptophan, so it likely arises from a read error. The chain employs TRBV12-3 or TRBV12-4 and TRBJ1-1; a weak D match, TRBD1 (5 bases). V lost 5 bases and J lost 0, with 22 bases in between. This CDR3 spans 18 amino acids. CDR3 DNA: TGTGCCAGCAGTCCTCGGGATCAGGGAATTGGGATGAACACTGAAGCTTTCTCT. Translating it yields CASSPRDQGIGMNTEAFS.

This clonotype was counted a few times. The chain couples TRBV5-1 to TRBJ1-2; D gene ambiguous. This CDR3 contains 13 residues. Per the germline V gene, CDR1 is SGHRS and CDR2 is YFSETQ. V lost 2 bases and J lost 4, with 9 bases in between. The CDR3: CASSFRTVYGYTF. Here the CDR3 DNA reads TGCGCCAGCAGCTTTCGGACGGTCTATGGCTACACCTTC.

This clonotype was detected only a few times. The V call is TRBV28, the J call TRBJ2-1; a possible D gene is TRBD1 (6 bases). Germline loops: CDR1 MDHEN, CDR2 SYDVKM. CDR3 length: 14 residues. V lost 6 bases and J 2 bases, leaving 11 bases between the germline ends. The CDR3 sequence: CASSIHRAYNEQFF. CDR3 DNA sequence: TGTGCCAGCAGCATACACAGGGCCTACAATGAGCAGTTCTTC.

The chain carries TRBV29-1 and TRBJ2-5; 12 bases line up with TRBD2. This CDR3 spans 14 amino acids. V was pared by 2 bases and J by 5 bases, with 3 bases of the junction left unmatched. CDR1 and CDR2 (germline): SQVTM, ANQGSEA. The CDR3, as DNA: TGCAGCGTTGAATTGGGGACTAGCGGGGAGACCCAGTACTTC. It encodes CSVELGTSGETQYF.

The J gene is TRBJ2-5, the V gene TRBV7-9; a weak D match, TRBD1 (5 bases). Germline V gives CDR1 SEHNR, CDR2 FQNEAQ (reference sequence). The CDR3 contains 14 residues. The germline V and J ends were trimmed by 7 bases and 4 bases, with 16 bases remaining between them. The CDR3 spells CASTYPQGSETQYF. As DNA, the CDR3 is TGTGCCAGCACCTACCCCCAGGGTTCAGAGACCCAGTACTTC.

This clonotype appeared many times. This chain links TRBV4-1 with TRBJ2-7, with TRBD1 identical over 10 bases. V gave up 1 base and J gave up 7 bases; unmatched junction bases: 4. The CDR3 has 14 residues. CDR1 and CDR2 (germline): MGHRA, YSYEKL. The CDR3 spells CASSQGQGAGEQYF. The CDR3 DNA sequence: TGCGCCAGCAGCCAAGGACAGGGGGCGGGGGAGCAGTACTTC.

J is TRBJ2-5 and V is TRBV6-2 or TRBV6-3, with D perhaps assigned TRBD1 or TRBD2 (5 bases each). Per the germline V gene, CDR1 is MNHEY and CDR2 is SVGEGT. V lost 6 bases, J lost 1 base, and 21 bases lay in between. The CDR3 is 17 amino acids. The CDR3 spells CASRPSGTTAFQETQYF. The CDR3 region has the DNA TGTGCCAGCAGACCCTCCGGGACGACAGCTTTCCAAGAGACCCAGTACTTC.

This clonotype was observed many times. The rearrangement links TRBV6-5 to TRBJ1-1, with 8 positions matching TRBD1. The CDR3 spans 14 residues. The trim removed 6 bases at V and 5 bases at J, leaving 8 bases unmatched. CDR1 and CDR2 (germline): MNHEY, SVGAGI. Written as DNA, the CDR3 is TGTGCCAGCAGCGTCTCAGGGGGCGTAACTGAAGCTTTCTTT. Its protein is CASSVSGGVTEAFF.

In the case of this clonotype: A clone one base away is much larger, so this may be a read error. This sequence joins TRBV29-1 and TRBJ2-5; possible D gene TRBD2, 6 bases. V was trimmed by 1 base and J by 4 bases, leaving 19 bases between them. Germline V gene data show CDR1 as SQVTM and CDR2 as ANQGSEA. This CDR3 has 16 residues. Written as DNA, the CDR3 is TGCAGCGTTGAAGGTTTTAGACTAGGATCACGAGAGACCCAGTACTTC. It translates to CSVEGFRLGSRETQYF. Full variable domain (missing parts from reference TRBV29-1 and TRBJ2-5): SAVISQKPSRDICQRGTSLTIQCQVDSQVTMMFWYRQQPGQSLTLIATANQGSEATYESGFVIDKFPISRPNLTFSTLTVSNMSPEDSSIYLCSVEGFRLGSRETQYFGPGTRLLVL.

For this clonotype: This may come from a read error, since a much larger clone is one base off. The J gene is TRBJ1-4, the V gene TRBV12-3 or TRBV12-4; 7 bases fit TRBD1. The CDR3 runs 15 residues. The CDR3 reads CASRKDRALDEKLVF. The CDR3, as DNA: TGTGCCAGCAGAAAAGACAGGGCGTTGGACGAAAAACTGGTTTTT.

A remark on this clonotype: It may be a read error: a sequence one base away is much more abundant. The rearrangement links TRBV13 to TRBJ1-1; possible D gene TRBD1, 5 bases. V was pared by 0 bases and J by 0 bases, with 17 bases between. Per germline, CDR1 PRHDT and CDR2 FYEKMQ (reference sequence). This CDR3 contains 18 residues. As DNA, the CDR3 is TGTGCCAGCAGCTTAGGCCAGGACATGGTAAACTTGAACACTGAAGCTTTCTTT. Its protein is CASSLGQDMVNLNTEAFF.

The rearrangement joins TRBV4-3 to TRBJ2-5; TRBD1 might be the D (6 bases). The CDR3 is 15 amino acids. Trimming took off 1 base at V and 2 bases at J, with 11 bases between the two ends. Germline-derived CDR1 and CDR2 are LGHNA and YSLEER. The CDR3 reads CASSQGGHLQETQYF. The CDR3 nucleotides are TGCGCCAGCAGCCAAGGGGGACATCTACAAGAGACCCAGTACTTC.

This CDR3 is CASSYSGLATSTDTQYF. CDR3 bases: TGTGCCAGCAGTTACTCCGGACTAGCGACTAGCACAGATACGCAGTATTTT. The chain joins TRBV6-6 to TRBJ2-3; 9 nucleotides align to TRBD2. J lost 0 bases, V lost 0 bases, and 4 bases had no gene match. The germline V gene has CDR1 MNHNY and CDR2 SVGAGI (reference sequence). The CDR3 consists of 17 residues.

This clonotype appeared a few times. The V gene is TRBV12-3 or TRBV12-4, the J gene TRBJ2-7, with D perhaps TRBD1 (6 bases). The V end was cut by 4 bases, the J end by 2 bases, with 15 bases between. The CDR3 is 15 residues long. The chain's CDR3 is CASSSPRGGTYEQYF. CDR3 sequence (DNA): TGTGCCAGCAGTTCCCCGAGAGGGGGAACCTACGAGCAGTACTTC.

This chain connects TRBV5-4 to TRBJ2-2; D not certain. CDR1 and CDR2 from the germline V gene are SGHNT and YYREEE (reference sequence). CDR3 length: 14 residues. V was shortened by 4 bases and J by 6 bases, with 13 bases between the two germline ends. The CDR3 region is CASSEFGVPGELFF. DNA for the CDR3: TGTGCCAGCAGCGAGTTTGGCGTGCCCGGGGAGCTGTTTTTT.

This clonotype has at least ten counts. This chain joins TRBV7-9 and TRBJ2-6; tentatively, D is TRBD1 or TRBD2 (5 bases each). The CDR3 consists of 16 residues. Germline V CDR1 and CDR2: SEHNR, FQNEAQ (reference sequence). V was pared by 7 bases and J by 3 bases, with 16 bases between. The chain's CDR3 is CASTDGTGFGANVLTF. CDR3 coding DNA: TGTGCCAGCACGGACGGGACGGGGTTTGGGGCCAACGTCCTGACTTTC.

There are many counts of this clonotype. J is TRBJ2-7 and V is TRBV7-2; D is ambiguous. The V gene lost 1 base and the J gene lost 6 bases, with 10 bases spanning the gap. This CDR3 is 13 amino acids long. The germline V gene encodes CDR1 SGHTA and CDR2 FQGNSA. The CDR3 loop is CASSLVGKLEQYF. CDR3 DNA: TGTGCCAGCAGCTTAGTAGGGAAGCTCGAGCAGTACTTC. The entire variable domain, with the rest obtained from reference TRBV7-2 and TRBJ2-7, is as follows: GAGVSQSPSNKVTEKGKDVELRCDPISGHTALYWYRQSLGQGLEFLIYFQGNSAPDKSGLPSDRFSAERTGGSVSTLTIQRTQQEDSAVYLCASSLVGKLEQYFGPGTRLTVT.

Notes on this clonotype: A read error may be the cause here, since a much bigger clone is one base away. No conserved phenylalanine or tryptophan ends this CDR3, so it is likely a read error. The V and J genes are TRBV12-5 and TRBJ2-7; D ambiguous. V dropped 0 bases and J dropped 10 bases, with 10 bases sitting between them. The CDR3 totals 12 residues. Germline assignment: CDR1 LGHNT and CDR2 FRNRAP. CDR3 sequence reads: CASGLVKGTQYS. CDR3 nucleotide sequence: TGTGCTAGTGGTTTGGTAAAGGGCACCCAGTACTCC.

The table lists this clonotype with many counts. The J gene is TRBJ2-7, the V gene TRBV3-1, with D unresolved. The CDR3 is 15 residues long. The germline V gene has CDR1 LGHDT and CDR2 YNNKEL (reference sequence). The germline V and J ends were trimmed by 4 bases and 0 bases, with 13 bases remaining between them. CDR3 sequence (DNA): TGTGCCAGCAGCCTTAACCCGGAAAGCTCCTACGAGCAGTACTTC. Translated, it gives CASSLNPESSYEQYF.

This clonotype was observed a handful of times. The rearrangement joins TRBV9 to TRBJ2-3; tentatively, D is TRBD1 or TRBD2 (5 bases each). This CDR3 is 15 amino acids long. Germline-derived CDR1 and CDR2 are SGDLS and YYNGEE. Trimming took 1 base from V and 5 from J, leaving 14 bases between them. The CDR3 reads CASSVSGTDGDTQYF. The CDR3 DNA sequence: TGTGCCAGCAGCGTATCCGGGACCGATGGAGATACGCAGTATTTT.

Points on this clonotype: Germline and junction disagree at one end, which may indicate a read error. The chain uses TRBV24-1 and TRBJ2-2; D not resolved. The CDR3 runs 11 residues. Germline CDR1 is KGHDR and CDR2 is SFDVKD. The CDR3 here is CATSAGEELVF. In nucleotides, the CDR3 is TGTGCCACCAGTGCAGGCGAGGAGCTGGTTTTT.